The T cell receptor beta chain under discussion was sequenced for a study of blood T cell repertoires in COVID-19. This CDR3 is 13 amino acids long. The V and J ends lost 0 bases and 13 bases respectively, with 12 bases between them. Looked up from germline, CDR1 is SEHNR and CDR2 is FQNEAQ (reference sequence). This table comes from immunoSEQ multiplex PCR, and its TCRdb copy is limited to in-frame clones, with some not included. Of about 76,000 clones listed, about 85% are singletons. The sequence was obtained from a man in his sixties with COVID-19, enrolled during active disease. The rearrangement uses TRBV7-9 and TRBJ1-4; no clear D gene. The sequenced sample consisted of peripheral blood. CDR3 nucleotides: TGTGCCAGCAGCTTAGCGAGCTCCGAGATACTGTTTTTT. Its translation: CASSLASSEILFF.